Included here is one T cell receptor (beta chain) sequence, with context. This record belongs to a study of blood T cell repertoires in COVID-19. Looking at the study overall: Acute and convalescent COVID-19 samples came from the United States, Italy and Spain. Sample material is recorded as cDNA or gDNA derived from T cells, B-cell-depleted T cells, or PBMCs.

Germline V gives CDR1 WSHSY, CDR2 SAAADI. The CDR3 runs to 16 residues. With V trimmed by 6 bases and J by 6 bases, 7 bases remained unmatched. In the source study's methods: Estimated nucleated cell counts came from reference gene primer amplification. Libraries were prepared by immunoSEQ multiplex PCR; TCRdb keeps only in-frame clonotypes and omits some of them. V, J and clone size are those of that table, while D and trimming were read from the DNA. The table records some 330,000 clones, 88% of them present only once. The source is a woman in her forties or fifties with active or convalescent COVID-19. The chain joins TRBV10-2 to TRBJ2-1, with 14 nucleotides matching TRBD2. The sample comprised peripheral blood. The CDR3 nucleotides read TGCGCCAGCAGCCCGGGGACTAGCGGGAGTTTCAATGAGCAGTTCTTC. Translated: CASSPGTSGSFNEQFF.